One T cell receptor (beta chain) is described in this entry. Recruited during active infection, patients (from Seattle) were subsequently followed longitudinally. This record belongs to a study of blood T cell repertoires in COVID-19. The wider study: Sites across the United States, Italy and Spain contributed samples from acute and convalescent COVID-19.

The CDR3 spans 13 residues. The germline V gene has CDR1 WNHNN and CDR2 SYGVQD (reference sequence). V shed 6 bases and J 6 bases; nucleotides not matched to a gene: 5. In the original workflow: Reference gene primer amplification in the assay estimated nucleated cell counts. Method: immunoSEQ multiplex PCR; TCRdb's copy keeps in-frame clones and lacks some. From that table come the V and J calls and clone size; the DNA was used to work out D and trimming. The sample lists approximately 460,000 clones, roughly nine tenths seen once, with around 0.9% in the top ten. The sequencing input was peripheral blood. The J gene is TRBJ2-1, the V gene TRBV10-1; 7 positions match TRBD1. The TCR sequence derives from a young man with COVID-19, enrolled during active disease. CDR3 sequence reads: CASSQGQFNEQFF. CDR3 nucleotides: TGCGCCAGCAGCCAGGGACAGTTCAATGAGCAGTTCTTC.